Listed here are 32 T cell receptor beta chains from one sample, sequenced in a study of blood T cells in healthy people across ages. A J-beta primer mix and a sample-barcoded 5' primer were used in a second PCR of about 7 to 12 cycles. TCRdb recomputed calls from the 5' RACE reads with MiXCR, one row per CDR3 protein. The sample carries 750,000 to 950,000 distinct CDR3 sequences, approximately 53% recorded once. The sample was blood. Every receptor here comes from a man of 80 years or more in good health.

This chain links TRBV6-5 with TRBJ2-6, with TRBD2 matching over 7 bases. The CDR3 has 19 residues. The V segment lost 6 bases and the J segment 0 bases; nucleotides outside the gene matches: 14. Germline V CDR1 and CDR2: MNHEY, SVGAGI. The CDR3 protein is CASSYDWGGSLSGANVLTF. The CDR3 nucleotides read TGTGCCAGCAGCTACGATTGGGGCGGGAGCCTCTCTGGGGCCAACGTCCTGACTTTC.

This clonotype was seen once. This CDR3 reads CASSEYGQGWDGYTF. Written as DNA, the CDR3 is TGTGCCAGCAGTGAATATGGGCAGGGGTGGGATGGCTACACCTTC. The V call is TRBV25-1, the J call TRBJ1-2; D possibly corresponds to TRBD1 (6 bases). The V gene lost 0 bases and the J gene lost 6 bases, with 14 bases spanning the gap. The CDR3 has 15 amino acids. Germline values: CDR1 MGHDK, CDR2 SYGVNS.

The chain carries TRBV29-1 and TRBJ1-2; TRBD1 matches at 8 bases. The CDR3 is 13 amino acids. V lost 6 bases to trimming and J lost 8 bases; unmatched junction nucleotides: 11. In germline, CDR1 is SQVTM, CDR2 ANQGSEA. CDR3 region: CSVADRGEGGYTF. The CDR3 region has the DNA TGCAGCGTGGCCGACAGGGGCGAAGGAGGCTACACCTTC. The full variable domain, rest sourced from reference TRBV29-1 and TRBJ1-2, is SAVISQKPSRDICQRGTSLTIQCQVDSQVTMMFWYRQQPGQSLTLIATANQGSEATYESGFVIDKFPISRPNLTFSTLTVSNMSPEDSSIYLCSVADRGEGGYTFGSGTRLTVV.

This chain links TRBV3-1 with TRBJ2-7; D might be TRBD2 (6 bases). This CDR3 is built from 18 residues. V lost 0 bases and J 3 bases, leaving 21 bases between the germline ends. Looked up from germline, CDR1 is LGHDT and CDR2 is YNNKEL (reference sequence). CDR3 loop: CASSQDRGTGPWDYEQYF. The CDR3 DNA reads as TGTGCCAGCAGCCAAGATCGTGGGACTGGACCTTGGGACTACGAGCAGTACTTC.

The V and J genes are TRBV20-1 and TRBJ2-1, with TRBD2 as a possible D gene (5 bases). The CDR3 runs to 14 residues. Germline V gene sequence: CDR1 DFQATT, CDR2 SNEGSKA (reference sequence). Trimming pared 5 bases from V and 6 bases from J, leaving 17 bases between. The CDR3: CSAPLAGPSNEQFF. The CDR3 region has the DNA TGCAGTGCTCCCCTAGCCGGTCCGTCCAATGAGCAGTTCTTC.

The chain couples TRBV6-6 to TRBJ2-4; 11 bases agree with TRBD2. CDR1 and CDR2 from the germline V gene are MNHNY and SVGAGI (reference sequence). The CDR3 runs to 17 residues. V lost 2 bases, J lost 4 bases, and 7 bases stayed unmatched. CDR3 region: CASSYRTSGLPKNIQYF. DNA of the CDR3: TGTGCCAGCAGTTACAGGACTAGCGGGCTACCAAAAAACATTCAGTACTTC.

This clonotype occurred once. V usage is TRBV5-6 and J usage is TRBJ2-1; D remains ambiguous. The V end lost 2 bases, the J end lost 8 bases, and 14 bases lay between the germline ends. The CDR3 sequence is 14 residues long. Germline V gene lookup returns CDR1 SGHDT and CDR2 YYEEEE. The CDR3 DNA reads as TGTGCCAGCAGCTTAGCCGGGTATCGCCATGAGCAGTTCTTC. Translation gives CASSLAGYRHEQFF. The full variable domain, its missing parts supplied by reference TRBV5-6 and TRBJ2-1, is DAGVTQSPTHLIKTRGQQVTLRCSPKSGHDTVSWYQQALGQGPQFIFQYYEEEERQRGNFPDRFSGHQFPNYSSELNVNALLLGDSALYLCASSLAGYRHEQFFGPGTRLTVL.

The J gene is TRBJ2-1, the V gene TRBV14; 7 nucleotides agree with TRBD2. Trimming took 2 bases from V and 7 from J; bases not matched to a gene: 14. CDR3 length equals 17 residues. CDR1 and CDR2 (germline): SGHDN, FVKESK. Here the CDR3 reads CASSQTPGGRETNEQFF. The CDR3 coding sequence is TGTGCCAGCAGCCAAACTCCTGGTGGGCGGGAGACGAATGAGCAGTTCTTC.

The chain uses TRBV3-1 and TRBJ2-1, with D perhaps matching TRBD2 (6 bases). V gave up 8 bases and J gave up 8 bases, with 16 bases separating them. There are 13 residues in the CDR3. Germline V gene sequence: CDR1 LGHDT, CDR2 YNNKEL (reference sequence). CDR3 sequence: CASGSAEGHEQFF. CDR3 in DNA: TGTGCCAGCGGATCAGCGGAGGGCCATGAGCAGTTCTTC.

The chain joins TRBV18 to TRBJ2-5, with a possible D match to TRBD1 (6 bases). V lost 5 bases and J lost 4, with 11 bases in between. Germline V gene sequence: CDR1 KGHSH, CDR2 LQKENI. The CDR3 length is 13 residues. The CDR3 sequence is CASSAVRGETQYF. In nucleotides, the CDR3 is TGTGCCAGCTCAGCAGTCAGGGGAGAGACCCAGTACTTC.

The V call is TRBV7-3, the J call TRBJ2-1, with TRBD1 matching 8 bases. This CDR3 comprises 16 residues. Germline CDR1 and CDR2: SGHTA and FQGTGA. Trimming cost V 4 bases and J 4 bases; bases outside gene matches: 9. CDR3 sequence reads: CASSSKDRALYNEQFF. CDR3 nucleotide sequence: TGTGCCAGCAGCTCCAAGGACAGGGCCCTTTACAATGAGCAGTTCTTC.

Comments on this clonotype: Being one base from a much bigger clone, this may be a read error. The CDR3 reads CASSDADTSGELFF. The CDR3 coding sequence is TGTGCCAGCAGTGACGCCGACACTAGCGGGGAGCTGTTTTTT. This chain links TRBV6-2 or TRBV6-3 with TRBJ2-2; D may be TRBD2 (5 bases). V shed 5 bases and J shed 7 bases, with 14 bases lying between them. The CDR3 loop spans 14 amino acids. The V gene's germline CDR1 is MNHEY and CDR2 SVGEGT.

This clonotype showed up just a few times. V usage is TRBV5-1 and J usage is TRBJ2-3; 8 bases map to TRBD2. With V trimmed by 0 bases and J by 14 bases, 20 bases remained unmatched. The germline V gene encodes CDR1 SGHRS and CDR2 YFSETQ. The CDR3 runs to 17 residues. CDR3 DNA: TGCGCCAGCAGCTTGGAAGGGGCAGCGGGAGTGGTCAGATACGCGTATTTT. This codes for CASSLEGAAGVVRYAYF.

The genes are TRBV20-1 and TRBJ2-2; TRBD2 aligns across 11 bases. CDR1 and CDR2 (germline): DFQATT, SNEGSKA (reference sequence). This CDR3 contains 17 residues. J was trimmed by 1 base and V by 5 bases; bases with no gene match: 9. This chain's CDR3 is CSAPDGTSGLNTGELFF. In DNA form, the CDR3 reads TGCAGTGCTCCCGACGGGACTAGCGGATTGAACACCGGGGAGCTGTTTTTT.

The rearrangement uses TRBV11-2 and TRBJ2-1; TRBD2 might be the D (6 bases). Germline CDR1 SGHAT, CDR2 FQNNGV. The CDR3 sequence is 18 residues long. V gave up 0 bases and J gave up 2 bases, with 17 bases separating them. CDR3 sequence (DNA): TGTGCCAGCAGCTTAGAGGGGTCCGGGCGGGGAGCCTACAATGAGCAGTTCTTC. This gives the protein CASSLEGSGRGAYNEQFF.

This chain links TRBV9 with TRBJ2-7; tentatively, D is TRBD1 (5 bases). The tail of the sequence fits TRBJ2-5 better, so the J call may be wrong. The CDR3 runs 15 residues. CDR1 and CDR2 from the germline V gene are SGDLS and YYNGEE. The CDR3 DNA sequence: TGTGCCAGCAGCGTTCAAGGGCTAGGGGTGGAGACCCAGTACTTC. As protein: CASSVQGLGVETQYF.

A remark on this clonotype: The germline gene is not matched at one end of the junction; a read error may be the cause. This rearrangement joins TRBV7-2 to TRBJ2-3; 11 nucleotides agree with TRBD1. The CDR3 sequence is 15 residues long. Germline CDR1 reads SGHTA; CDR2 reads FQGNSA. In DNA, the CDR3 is TGTGCCAGCAGTTCGGGACAGGGGGTCGCAGATGCGCAGTATTTT. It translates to CASSSGQGVADAQYF. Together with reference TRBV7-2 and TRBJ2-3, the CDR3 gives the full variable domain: GAGVSQSPSNKVTEKGKDVELRCDPISGHTALYWYRQSLGQGLEFLIYFQGNSAPDKSGLPSDRFSAERTGGSVSTLTIQRTQQEDSAVYLCASSSGQGVADAQYFGPGTRLTVL.

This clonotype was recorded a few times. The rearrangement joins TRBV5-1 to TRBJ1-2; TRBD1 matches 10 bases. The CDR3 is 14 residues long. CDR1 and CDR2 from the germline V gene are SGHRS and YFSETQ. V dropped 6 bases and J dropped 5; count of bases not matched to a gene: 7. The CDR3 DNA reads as TGCGCCAGCACTTTCCCGGGACAGGGGTATGGCTACACCTTC. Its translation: CASTFPGQGYGYTF.

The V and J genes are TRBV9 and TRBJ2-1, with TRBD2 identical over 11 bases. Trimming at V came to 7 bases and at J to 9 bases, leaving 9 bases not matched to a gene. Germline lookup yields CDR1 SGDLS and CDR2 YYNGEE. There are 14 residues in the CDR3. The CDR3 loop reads CASRRLAGRGEQFF. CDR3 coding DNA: TGTGCCAGCCGTCGACTAGCGGGACGGGGTGAGCAGTTCTTC.

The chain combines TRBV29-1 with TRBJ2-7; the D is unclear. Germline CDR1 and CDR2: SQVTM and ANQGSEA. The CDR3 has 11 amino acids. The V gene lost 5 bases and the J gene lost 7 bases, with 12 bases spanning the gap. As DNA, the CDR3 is TGCAGCGTTAGAACCCGAGATGAGCAGTACTTC. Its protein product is CSVRTRDEQYF.

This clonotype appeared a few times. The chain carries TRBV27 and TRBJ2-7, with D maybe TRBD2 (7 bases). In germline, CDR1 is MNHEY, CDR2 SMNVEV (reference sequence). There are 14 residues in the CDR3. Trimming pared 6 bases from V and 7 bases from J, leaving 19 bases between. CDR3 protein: CASRPWGGPEEQYF. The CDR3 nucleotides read TGTGCCAGCAGGCCTTGGGGGGGCCCCGAAGAGCAGTACTTC.

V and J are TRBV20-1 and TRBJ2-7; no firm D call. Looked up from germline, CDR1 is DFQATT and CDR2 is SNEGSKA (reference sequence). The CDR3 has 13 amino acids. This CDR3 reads CSASLQVSYEQYF. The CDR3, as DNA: TGCAGCGCCAGTCTGCAGGTCTCCTACGAGCAGTACTTC.

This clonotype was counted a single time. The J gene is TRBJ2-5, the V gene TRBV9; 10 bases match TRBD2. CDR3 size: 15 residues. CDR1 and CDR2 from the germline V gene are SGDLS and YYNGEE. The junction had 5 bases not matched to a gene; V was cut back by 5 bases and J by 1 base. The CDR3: CASSGSGRIQETQYF. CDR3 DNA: TGTGCCAGCAGTGGTAGCGGGAGGATCCAAGAGACCCAGTACTTC.

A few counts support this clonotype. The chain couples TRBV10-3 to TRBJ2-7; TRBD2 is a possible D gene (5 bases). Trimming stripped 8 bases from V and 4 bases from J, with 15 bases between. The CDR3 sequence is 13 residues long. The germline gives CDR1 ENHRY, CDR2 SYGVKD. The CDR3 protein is CAIEEGRSYEQYF. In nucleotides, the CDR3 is TGTGCCATCGAAGAGGGCCGATCTTACGAGCAGTACTTC.

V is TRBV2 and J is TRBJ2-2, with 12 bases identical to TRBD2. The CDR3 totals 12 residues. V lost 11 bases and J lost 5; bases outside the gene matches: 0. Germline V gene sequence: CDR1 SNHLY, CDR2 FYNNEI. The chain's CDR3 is CAGTSGTGELFF. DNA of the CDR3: TGTGCCGGGACTAGCGGGACCGGGGAGCTGTTTTTT.

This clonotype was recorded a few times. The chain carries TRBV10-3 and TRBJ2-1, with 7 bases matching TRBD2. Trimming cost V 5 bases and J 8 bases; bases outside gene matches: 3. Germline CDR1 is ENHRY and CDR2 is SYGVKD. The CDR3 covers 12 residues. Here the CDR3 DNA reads TGTGCCATCAGTCGTACTAGCGATGAGCAGTTCTTC. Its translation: CAISRTSDEQFF.

CDR3 in amino acids: CATSEGLAGTNRDAYF. Here the CDR3 DNA reads TGTGCCACCAGTGAGGGACTAGCGGGAACGAACAGAGACGCGTATTTT. The V gene is TRBV24-1, the J gene TRBJ2-3; 13 positions agree with TRBD2. Germline V gives CDR1 KGHDR, CDR2 SFDVKD. V shed 4 bases, J shed 14 bases, and the junction held 14 bases outside the gene matches. The CDR3 runs 16 residues.

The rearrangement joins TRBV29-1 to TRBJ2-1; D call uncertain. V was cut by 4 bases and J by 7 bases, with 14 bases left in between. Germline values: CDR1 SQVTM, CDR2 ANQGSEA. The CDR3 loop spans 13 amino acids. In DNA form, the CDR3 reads TGCAGCGTTGGAGCTCGGCAGTTTAATGAGCAGTTCTTC. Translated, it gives CSVGARQFNEQFF.

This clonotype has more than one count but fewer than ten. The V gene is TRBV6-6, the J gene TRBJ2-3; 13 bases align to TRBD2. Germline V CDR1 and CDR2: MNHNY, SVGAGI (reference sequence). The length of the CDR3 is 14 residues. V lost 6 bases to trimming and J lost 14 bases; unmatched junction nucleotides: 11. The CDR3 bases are TGTGCCAGCAGCCTCGAGGGACTAGCGGGATACGCGTATTTT. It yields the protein CASSLEGLAGYAYF.

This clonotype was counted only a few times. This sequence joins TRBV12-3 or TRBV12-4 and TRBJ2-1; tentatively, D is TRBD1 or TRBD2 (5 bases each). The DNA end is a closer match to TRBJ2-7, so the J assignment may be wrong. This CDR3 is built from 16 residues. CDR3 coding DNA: TGTGCCAGCAGTCAAAGAGCAGGGAGCTCCTACAATGAGCAGTACTTC. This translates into CASSQRAGSSYNEQYF.

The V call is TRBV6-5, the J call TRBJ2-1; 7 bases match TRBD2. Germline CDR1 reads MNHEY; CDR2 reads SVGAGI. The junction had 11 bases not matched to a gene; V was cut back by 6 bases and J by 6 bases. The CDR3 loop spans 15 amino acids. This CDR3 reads CASSLTSVGLNEQFF. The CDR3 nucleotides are TGTGCCAGCAGCCTTACTAGCGTTGGGCTCAATGAGCAGTTCTTC.

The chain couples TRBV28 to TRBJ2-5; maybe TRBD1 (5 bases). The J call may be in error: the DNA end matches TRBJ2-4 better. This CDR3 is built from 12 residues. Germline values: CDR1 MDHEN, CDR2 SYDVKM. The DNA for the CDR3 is TGTGCCAGCAGGGGGCAGGCAAACATTCAGTACTTC. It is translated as CASRGQANIQYF.